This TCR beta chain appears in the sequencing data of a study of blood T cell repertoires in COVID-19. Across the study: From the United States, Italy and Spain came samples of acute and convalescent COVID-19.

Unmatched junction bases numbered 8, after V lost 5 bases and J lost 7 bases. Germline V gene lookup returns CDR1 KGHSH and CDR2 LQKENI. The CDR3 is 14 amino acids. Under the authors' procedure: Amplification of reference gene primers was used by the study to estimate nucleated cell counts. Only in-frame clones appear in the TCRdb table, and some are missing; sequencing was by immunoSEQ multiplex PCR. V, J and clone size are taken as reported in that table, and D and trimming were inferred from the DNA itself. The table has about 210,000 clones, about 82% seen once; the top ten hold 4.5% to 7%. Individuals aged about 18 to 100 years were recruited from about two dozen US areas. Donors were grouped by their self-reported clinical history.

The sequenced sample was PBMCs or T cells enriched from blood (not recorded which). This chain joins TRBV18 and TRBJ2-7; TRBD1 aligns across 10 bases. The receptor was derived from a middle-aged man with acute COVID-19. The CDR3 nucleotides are TGTGCCAGCTCAATAAGACAGGGGGCTTGGGAGCAGTACTTC. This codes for CASSIRQGAWEQYF.